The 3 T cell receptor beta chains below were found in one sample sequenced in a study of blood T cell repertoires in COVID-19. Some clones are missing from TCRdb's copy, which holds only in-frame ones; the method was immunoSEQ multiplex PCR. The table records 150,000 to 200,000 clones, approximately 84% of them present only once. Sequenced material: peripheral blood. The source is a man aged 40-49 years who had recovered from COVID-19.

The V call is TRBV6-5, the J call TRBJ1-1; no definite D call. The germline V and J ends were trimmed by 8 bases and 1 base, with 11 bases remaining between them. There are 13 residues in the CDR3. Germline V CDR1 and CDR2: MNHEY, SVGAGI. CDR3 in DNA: TGTGCCAGCGGCTTGGCTGGGAACACTGAAGCTTTCTTT. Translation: CASGLAGNTEAFF.

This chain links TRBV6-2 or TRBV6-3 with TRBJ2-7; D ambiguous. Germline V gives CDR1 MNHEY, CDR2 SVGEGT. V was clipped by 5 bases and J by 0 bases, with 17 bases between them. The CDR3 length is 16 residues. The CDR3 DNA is TGTGCCAGCAGTGGCCCTTCTAGATTACCCTCCTACGAGCAGTACTTC. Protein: CASSGPSRLPSYEQYF.

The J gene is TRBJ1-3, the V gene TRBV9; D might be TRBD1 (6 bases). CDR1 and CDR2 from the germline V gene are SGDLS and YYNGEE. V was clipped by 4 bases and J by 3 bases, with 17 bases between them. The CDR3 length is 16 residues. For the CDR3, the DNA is TGTGCCAGCAGCCTCGAACAGGGTAGTAGTGGAAACACCATATATTTT. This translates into CASSLEQGSSGNTIYF.